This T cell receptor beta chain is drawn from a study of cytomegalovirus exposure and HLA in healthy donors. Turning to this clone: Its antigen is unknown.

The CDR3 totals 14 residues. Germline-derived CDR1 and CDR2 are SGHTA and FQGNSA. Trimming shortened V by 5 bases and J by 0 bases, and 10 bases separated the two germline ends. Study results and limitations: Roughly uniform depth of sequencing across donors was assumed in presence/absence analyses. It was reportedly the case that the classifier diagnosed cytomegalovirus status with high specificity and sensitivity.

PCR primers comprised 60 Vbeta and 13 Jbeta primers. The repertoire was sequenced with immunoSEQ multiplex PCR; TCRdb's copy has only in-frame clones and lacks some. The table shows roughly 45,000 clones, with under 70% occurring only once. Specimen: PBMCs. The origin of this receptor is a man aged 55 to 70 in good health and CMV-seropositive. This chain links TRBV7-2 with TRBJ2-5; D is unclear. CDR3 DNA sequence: TGTGCCAGCAGCCCCACGCGGAACCAAGAGACCCAGTACTTC. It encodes CASSPTRNQETQYF.